The 11 T cell receptor beta chains reported below all come from one sample, sequenced in a study of T cell responses to AZD1222 COVID-19 vaccine. Profiled with immunoSEQ multiplex PCR; TCRdb holds only in-frame clones, not every one. The profile shows roughly 110,000 clones, 90% of them singletons. The sample consisted of peripheral blood, taken on day 0 of AZD1222 vaccination. The receptors stem from an adult in good health.

The V and J genes are TRBV6-4 and TRBJ1-1; 12 bases are shared with TRBD1. After removal of 6 bases from V and 6 bases from J, the junction contained 8 bases not matched to a gene. In germline, CDR1 is MRHNA, CDR2 SNTAGT. The CDR3 is 15 residues long. The DNA of the CDR3 is TGTGCCAGCAGAGCACGGGACAGGGGGCTCTCTGAAGCTTTCTTT. Amino acids: CASRARDRGLSEAFF.

The rearrangement joins TRBV3-1 (or the pseudogene TRBV3-2) to TRBJ2-7; D is undetermined. CDR3 length: 11 residues. V shed 1 base and J shed 5 bases, with 3 bases lying between them. In germline, CDR1 is LGHDT, CDR2 YNNKEL (reference sequence). As DNA, the CDR3 is TGTGCCAGCAGCCAAGTTCACGAGCAGTACTTC. Its translation: CASSQVHEQYF.

This chain joins TRBV6-5 and TRBJ1-2; D is unresolved. In germline, CDR1 is MNHEY, CDR2 SVGAGI. CDR3 length: 11 residues. Trimming took 8 bases from V and 6 from J, leaving 10 bases between them. In DNA, the CDR3 is TGTGCCAGCTCCCCTTTAGATGGCTACACCTTC. As protein: CASSPLDGYTF.

J is TRBJ2-3 and V is TRBV6-2 or TRBV6-3, with D uncertain. Trimming took off 4 bases at V and 1 base at J, with 6 bases between the two ends. The CDR3 covers 13 residues. Germline V CDR1 and CDR2: MNHEY, SVGEGT. In nucleotides, the CDR3 is TGTGCCAGCAGTTCGGTGGGCACAGATACGCAGTATTTT. Protein sequence: CASSSVGTDTQYF.

The V gene is TRBV11-1, the J gene TRBJ2-3; 7 bases line up with TRBD2. Per the germline V gene, CDR1 is SGHAT and CDR2 is FQDESV (reference sequence). Unmatched junction bases numbered 12, after V lost 5 bases and J lost 7 bases. This CDR3 comprises 15 residues. For the CDR3, the DNA is TGTGCCAGCAGCCTCCGTCTAGCGGCCCCCAATACGCAGTATTTT. This gives the protein CASSLRLAAPNTQYF.

The CDR3 reads CASSVGSGANVLTF. The DNA of the CDR3 is TGCGCCAGCAGTGTCGGCTCTGGGGCCAACGTCCTGACTTTC. The V gene is TRBV10-2, the J gene TRBJ2-6, with no clear D. The CDR3 is made up of 14 amino acids. Germline V CDR1 and CDR2: WSHSY, SAAADI. V was shortened by 4 bases and J by 0 bases, with 4 bases between the two germline ends.

The genes are TRBV7-9 and TRBJ1-1; tentatively, D is TRBD1 (6 bases). There are 18 residues in the CDR3. The germline CDR1 and CDR2 sequences are SEHNR and FQNEAQ (reference sequence). Trimming removed 4 bases at V and 6 bases at J, with 27 bases between. CDR3 nucleotides: TGTGCCAGCAGCTCCCGGGGTGGAAGGGCAGCGGGGGGCTCTGAAGCTTTCTTT. It specifies CASSSRGGRAAGGSEAFF.

V and J are TRBV6-6 and TRBJ2-1; D tentatively reads TRBD1 or TRBD2 (5 bases each). The CDR3 consists of 15 residues. From germline, CDR1 is MNHNY and CDR2 SVGAGI (reference sequence). V was pared by 4 bases and J by 7 bases, with 17 bases between. CDR3 nucleotide sequence: TGTGCCAGCAGTTTGAAAGGGACCGCTAATAATGAGCAGTTCTTC. Protein: CASSLKGTANNEQFF.

The chain is built from TRBV28 and TRBJ1-4; D might be TRBD1 (5 bases). CDR3 length equals 14 residues. Germline values: CDR1 MDHEN, CDR2 SYDVKM. Trimming removed 6 bases at V and 4 bases at J, with 12 bases between. CDR3 bases: TGTGCCAGCAGCCCAGGACATCATAATGAAAAACTGTTTTTT. Translation: CASSPGHHNEKLFF.

This clone showed up just once. The chain recombines TRBV3-1 (or the pseudogene TRBV3-2) with TRBJ1-5, with D tentatively TRBD1 (5 bases). The CDR3 has 19 residues. Germline CDR1 LGHDT, CDR2 YNNKEL (reference sequence). Trimming took off 4 bases at V and 4 bases at J, with 26 bases between the two ends. CDR3 region: CASSPNMGGIDGRNQPQHF. CDR3 nucleotide sequence: TGTGCCAGCAGCCCCAATATGGGGGGTATTGACGGGAGAAATCAGCCCCAGCATTTT.

The chain employs TRBV5-1 and TRBJ1-1; the D gene is possibly TRBD1 (5 bases). V was shortened by 3 bases and J by 2 bases, with 11 bases between the two germline ends. Germline CDR1 reads SGHRS; CDR2 reads YFSETQ. The CDR3 length is 14 residues. CDR3 coding DNA: TGCGCCAGCAGCTCTGACAGAATAAACACTGAAGCTTTCTTT. Translation gives CASSSDRINTEAFF.